The 30 T cell receptor beta chains presented below share a single source sample, sequenced in a study of cytomegalovirus exposure and HLA in healthy donors. PCR used 60 Vbeta primers and 13 Jbeta primers. Method: immunoSEQ multiplex PCR; TCRdb's copy keeps in-frame clones and lacks some. The sample consists of about 240,000 clones, roughly 80% of them appearing once. The sequenced sample was PBMCs. The receptors were gathered from a woman between 40 and 50 years old in good health and CMV-seropositive.

The rearrangement links TRBV9 to TRBJ1-4; D might be TRBD1 (5 bases). Per the germline V gene, CDR1 is SGDLS and CDR2 is YYNGEE. V was shortened by 0 bases and J by 13 bases, with 16 bases between the two germline ends. The CDR3 is 14 residues long. CDR3 region: CASSVEAQDTVLFF. CDR3 bases: TGTGCCAGCAGCGTAGAGGCCCAGGACACGGTACTGTTTTTT.

This clone was seen a single time. The chain recombines TRBV5-1 with TRBJ1-1; the D gene is possibly TRBD1 (6 bases). There are 17 residues in the CDR3. The germline CDR1 and CDR2 sequences are SGHRS and YFSETQ. V was shortened by 2 bases and J by 0 bases, with 17 bases between the two germline ends. The CDR3, as DNA: TGCGCCAGCAGCTTTGGACAGAACATACCGTTGAACACTGAAGCTTTCTTT. Encoded protein: CASSFGQNIPLNTEAFF.

The V and J genes are TRBV5-1 and TRBJ2-1, with 7 nucleotides matching TRBD2. Germline V CDR1 and CDR2: SGHRS, YFSETQ. With 0 bases clipped from V and 5 bases from J, the junction kept 5 bases outside the gene matches. This CDR3 has 15 amino acids. As DNA, the CDR3 is TGCGCCAGCAGCTTGGTGAGGGAGGGCGACAATGAGCAGTTCTTC. It is translated as CASSLVREGDNEQFF.

V and J are TRBV7-2 and TRBJ1-2, with D possibly matching TRBD1 (6 bases). V lost 1 base and J lost 5, with 17 bases in between. The CDR3 consists of 16 residues. Per the germline V gene, CDR1 is SGHTA and CDR2 is FQGNSA. The CDR3: CASSLVSRGGEYGYTF. CDR3 DNA sequence: TGTGCCAGCAGCTTAGTTAGTCGAGGGGGGGAGTATGGCTACACCTTC.

CDR3 amino acids: CASSSRQMNTEAFF. The CDR3 nucleotides are TGTGCCAGCTCATCCAGACAGATGAACACTGAAGCTTTCTTT. The V gene is TRBV18, the J gene TRBJ1-1, with D possibly matching TRBD1 (5 bases). This CDR3 is built from 14 residues. Germline CDR1 KGHSH, CDR2 LQKENI. Trimming removed 5 bases from V and 0 bases from J, with 10 bases in between.

V gene TRBV19 combines with J gene TRBJ2-3; D possibly corresponds to TRBD2 (6 bases). There are 11 residues in the CDR3. V lost 8 bases and J lost 5, with 8 bases in between. CDR1 is LNHDA and CDR2 is SQIVND in the germline V gene (reference sequence). The CDR3 loop reads CASQEGDTQYF. CDR3 nucleotide sequence: TGTGCCAGTCAGGAGGGAGATACGCAGTATTTT.

The rearrangement joins TRBV6-5 to TRBJ2-7; 10 positions agree with TRBD2. Germline CDR1 and CDR2: MNHEY and SVGAGI. Germline trimming cut 8 bases from V and 1 base from J; bases unmatched to any gene: 5. The CDR3 extends over 14 amino acids. The CDR3 reads CASGQAGGSYEQYF. The CDR3 DNA reads as TGTGCCAGCGGACAAGCGGGGGGGTCCTACGAGCAGTACTTC.

This chain uses TRBV7-2 with TRBJ2-7, with a weak D call TRBD2 (6 bases). Trimming left V 5 bases short and J 3 bases short, with 11 bases between. The CDR3 is 13 amino acids. Germline V gives CDR1 SGHTA, CDR2 FQGNSA. DNA for the CDR3: TGTGCCAGCAGCCCGGGGACTTTCTACGAGCAGTACTTC. It yields the protein CASSPGTFYEQYF.

This chain links TRBV30 with TRBJ1-1; TRBD1 aligns across 9 bases. With V trimmed by 4 bases and J by 6 bases, 6 bases remained unmatched. Germline V gene sequence: CDR1 GTSNPN, CDR2 SVGIG (reference sequence). The CDR3 loop spans 13 amino acids. The chain's CDR3 is CAWNRGQLAEAFF. In DNA form, the CDR3 reads TGTGCCTGGAACAGGGGGCAGCTTGCTGAAGCTTTCTTT.

The V and J genes are TRBV7-3 and TRBJ2-1, with 7 bases aligning to TRBD2. The V segment lost 1 base and the J segment 2 bases; nucleotides outside the gene matches: 2. The germline gives CDR1 SGHTA, CDR2 FQGTGA. The CDR3 is 15 residues long. This chain's CDR3 is CASSLSLAAYNEQFF. The DNA of the CDR3 is TGTGCCAGCAGCTTAAGTCTAGCGGCCTACAATGAGCAGTTCTTC.

This chain uses TRBV5-1 with TRBJ1-4, with 11 bases aligning to TRBD1. V lost 7 bases to trimming and J lost 6 bases; unmatched junction nucleotides: 5. CDR3 size: 14 residues. Germline V gives CDR1 SGHRS, CDR2 YFSETQ. The CDR3 DNA sequence: TGCGCCAGCTCGGACAGGGGGCAAGATGAAAAACTGTTTTTT. Protein product: CASSDRGQDEKLFF.

The chain uses TRBV4-3 and TRBJ2-6; TRBD1 matches 9 bases. CDR1 and CDR2 from the germline V gene are LGHNA and YSLEER. V gave up 0 bases and J gave up 3 bases; unmatched junction bases: 0. This CDR3 has 16 residues. Here the CDR3 reads CASSQEGQGGANVLTF. In DNA form, the CDR3 reads TGCGCCAGCAGCCAAGAGGGACAGGGTGGGGCCAACGTCCTGACTTTC.

V gene TRBV6-1 combines with J gene TRBJ2-2; TRBD1 aligns across 8 bases. With 6 bases clipped from V and 4 bases from J, the junction kept 7 bases outside the gene matches. The CDR3 loop spans 15 amino acids. The germline V gene encodes CDR1 MNHNS and CDR2 SASEGT. The CDR3: CASSLDRGSTGELFF. The DNA of the CDR3 is TGTGCCAGCAGCTTAGACAGGGGCAGCACCGGGGAGCTGTTTTTT.

The chain is built from TRBV4-1 and TRBJ1-3; D ambiguous. The CDR3 is 15 amino acids. Germline CDR1 and CDR2: MGHRA and YSYEKL. The V end lost 0 bases, the J end lost 0 bases, and 6 bases lay between the germline ends. DNA for the CDR3: TGCGCCAGCAGCCAAGATTATAGCTCTGGAAACACCATATATTTT. It specifies CASSQDYSSGNTIYF.

V gene TRBV2 combines with J gene TRBJ1-4; tentative D call: TRBD1 (5 bases). V was cut by 2 bases and J by 10 bases, with 20 bases left in between. The germline gives CDR1 SNHLY, CDR2 FYNNEI. The CDR3 has 16 amino acids. The CDR3 here is CASSEIPPTERGKLFF. The CDR3 DNA reads TGTGCCAGCAGTGAAATCCCCCCGACAGAAAGAGGAAAACTGTTTTTT. Supplemented by reference TRBV2 and TRBJ1-4, the full variable domain reads EPEVTQTPSHQVTQMGQEVILRCVPISNHLYFYWYRQILGQKVEFLVSFYNNEISEKSEIFDDQFSVERPDGSNFTLKIRSTKLEDSAMYFCASSEIPPTERGKLFFGSGTQLSVL.

V and J are TRBV4-2 and TRBJ2-2, with D possibly matching TRBD2 (6 bases). This CDR3 comprises 16 residues. Trimming took 4 bases from V and 0 from J, leaving 12 bases between them. Looked up from germline, CDR1 is LGHNA and CDR2 is YNFKEQ. The DNA for the CDR3 is TGTGCCAGCAGCCTCGCGGAGGGAACGAACACCGGGGAGCTGTTTTTT. Its translation is CASSLAEGTNTGELFF.

This clone was seen a handful of times. The rearrangement uses TRBV7-2 and TRBJ1-1, with D perhaps TRBD1 (5 bases). The CDR3 runs 13 residues. CDR1 SGHTA and CDR2 FQGNSA come from the germline V gene. V was clipped by 5 bases and J by 7 bases, with 14 bases between them. The CDR3 reads CASSARQIFEAFF. For the CDR3, the DNA is TGTGCCAGCAGCGCCCGACAGATATTTGAAGCTTTCTTT. Supplemented by reference TRBV7-2 and TRBJ1-1, the full variable domain reads GAGVSQSPSNKVTEKGKDVELRCDPISGHTALYWYRQSLGQGLEFLIYFQGNSAPDKSGLPSDRFSAERTGGSVSTLTIQRTQQEDSAVYLCASSARQIFEAFFGQGTRLTVV.

The chain couples TRBV29-1 to TRBJ1-2, with D tentatively TRBD1 (6 bases). CDR3 length equals 11 residues. CDR1 is SQVTM and CDR2 is ANQGSEA in the germline V gene. Trimming left V 4 bases short and J 8 bases short, with 11 bases between. The CDR3 DNA reads as TGCAGCGTTGGGGGACAAGCCGGCTACACCTTC. Protein: CSVGGQAGYTF.

This sequence joins TRBV9 and TRBJ2-1; 11 bases are shared with TRBD2. The V gene end was trimmed by 4 bases and the J gene end by 2 bases; junction bases not matched to a gene: 5. The CDR3 has 16 amino acids. Germline CDR1 is SGDLS and CDR2 is YYNGEE. The chain's CDR3 is CASSPSSGRAYNEQFF. In DNA, the CDR3 is TGTGCCAGCAGCCCTAGTAGCGGGAGGGCCTACAATGAGCAGTTCTTC.

The chain is built from TRBV7-2 and TRBJ2-3; D unclear. The CDR3 contains 15 residues. Trimming stripped 1 base from V and 2 bases from J, with 10 bases between. Germline V gene data show CDR1 as SGHTA and CDR2 as FQGNSA. This chain's CDR3 is CASSLGHTVTDTQYF. Here the CDR3 DNA reads TGTGCCAGCAGCTTAGGACATACGGTCACAGATACGCAGTATTTT.

This rearrangement joins TRBV9 to TRBJ2-4; 7 bases are a match to TRBD2. V lost 5 bases, J lost 1 base, and 6 bases stayed unmatched. The CDR3 covers 15 residues. Germline CDR1 and CDR2: SGDLS and YYNGEE. The CDR3 protein is CASSGGDGAKNIQYF. DNA for the CDR3: TGTGCCAGCAGTGGGGGGGATGGGGCCAAAAACATTCAGTACTTC. Looking up the rest from reference TRBV9 and TRBJ2-4 gives the full variable domain: DSGVTQTPKHLITATGQRVTLRCSPRSGDLSVYWYQQSLDQGLQFLIQYYNGEERAKGNILERFSAQQFPDLHSELNLSSLELGDSALYFCASSGGDGAKNIQYFGAGTRLSVL.

The chain links TRBV5-1 to TRBJ2-5; 11 nucleotides line up with TRBD2. Per germline, CDR1 SGHRS and CDR2 YFSETQ. The CDR3 is 16 residues long. V trimming: 2 bases; J trimming: 2 bases; junction bases outside the gene matches: 5. This CDR3 reads CASSFRLAGTQETQYF. CDR3 sequence (DNA): TGCGCCAGCAGCTTTCGACTAGCGGGAACTCAAGAGACCCAGTACTTC.

This rearrangement joins TRBV5-5 to TRBJ1-2, with 8 bases that match TRBD1. The germline V gene encodes CDR1 SGHKS and CDR2 YYEKEE (reference sequence). CDR3 length: 14 amino acids. V shed 0 bases and J 2 bases; nucleotides not matched to a gene: 0. CDR3 in DNA: TGTGCCAGCAGCTTGGGGACAGGGAACTATGGCTACACCTTC. Amino acid sequence: CASSLGTGNYGYTF.

The genes are TRBV5-4 and TRBJ2-2, with no clear D. V lost 0 bases and J lost 0, with 9 bases in between. The V gene's germline CDR1 is SGHNT and CDR2 YYREEE (reference sequence). The CDR3 runs 16 residues. Here the CDR3 reads CASSLASSTNTGELFF. The CDR3 DNA reads as TGTGCCAGCAGCTTGGCATCTTCTACGAACACCGGGGAGCTGTTTTTT.

This chain joins TRBV6-6 and TRBJ1-3; TRBD1 is a possible D gene (6 bases). Germline V gene data show CDR1 as MNHNY and CDR2 as SVGAGI (reference sequence). The CDR3 has 14 residues. Trimming shortened V by 5 bases and J by 4 bases, and 12 bases separated the two germline ends. The CDR3 DNA reads as TGTGCCAGCAGTCCCCGGACAGTCGGAAACACCATATATTTT. Residues: CASSPRTVGNTIYF.

The rearrangement links TRBV6-1 to TRBJ2-3, with 7 bases identical to TRBD2. Germline-derived CDR1 and CDR2 are MNHNS and SASEGT. CDR3 length: 15 residues. Germline trimming cut 0 bases from V and 3 bases from J; bases unmatched to any gene: 3. CDR3 amino acids: CASSEAAGETDTQYF. Here the CDR3 DNA reads TGTGCCAGCAGTGAAGCGGCGGGAGAGACAGATACGCAGTATTTT.

The genes are TRBV5-4 and TRBJ1-2; TRBD1 aligns across 9 bases. Germline V gene sequence: CDR1 SGHNT, CDR2 YYREEE (reference sequence). This CDR3 region has 18 residues. Trimming took 4 bases from V and 1 from J; bases not matched to a gene: 14. The CDR3: CASSPAYLMGQGNYGYTF. The DNA of the CDR3 is TGTGCCAGCAGCCCGGCTTATCTAATGGGACAGGGTAACTATGGCTACACCTTC. The variable domain in full, completed from reference TRBV5-4 and TRBJ1-2, reads ETGVTQSPTHLIKTRGQQVTLRCSSQSGHNTVSWYQQALGQGPQFIFQYYREEENGRGNFPPRFSGLQFPNYSSELNVNALELDDSALYLCASSPAYLMGQGNYGYTFGSGTRLTVV.

J is TRBJ2-5 and V is TRBV27; TRBD1 matches 8 bases. Per the germline V gene, CDR1 is MNHEY and CDR2 is SMNVEV (reference sequence). This CDR3 comprises 15 residues. Unmatched junction bases numbered 11, after V lost 6 bases and J lost 5 bases. The CDR3 reads CASSLDRGETETQYF. For the CDR3, the DNA is TGTGCCAGCAGCTTAGACAGGGGCGAAACGGAGACCCAGTACTTC.

This clone has a single count. This rearrangement joins TRBV7-8 to TRBJ1-6; D gene ambiguous. Germline CDR1 SGHVS, CDR2 FQNEAQ. V was trimmed by 1 base and J by 7 bases, leaving 5 bases between them. The CDR3 spans 13 residues. The CDR3 sequence is CASSLDGNSPLHF. CDR3 coding DNA: TGTGCCAGCAGCTTAGATGGCAATTCACCCCTCCACTTT. Drawing the rest from reference TRBV7-8 and TRBJ1-6, the complete variable domain is GAGVSQSPRYKVAKRGQDVALRCDPISGHVSLFWYQQALGQGPEFLTYFQNEAQLDKSGLPSDRFFAERPEGSVSTLKIQRTQQEDSAVYLCASSLDGNSPLHFGNGTRLTVT.

The chain combines TRBV9 with TRBJ2-1; 14 bases align to TRBD2. The CDR3 spans 20 residues. V was pared by 4 bases and J by 4 bases, with 16 bases of the junction left unmatched. Germline CDR1 and CDR2: SGDLS and YYNGEE. The CDR3 region is CASSSKGGLAGEGRYNEQFF. The CDR3 DNA follows: TGTGCCAGCAGCTCCAAAGGGGGACTAGCGGGAGAAGGGCGATACAATGAGCAGTTCTTC. The whole variable domain, remainder taken from reference TRBV9 and TRBJ2-1, is DSGVTQTPKHLITATGQRVTLRCSPRSGDLSVYWYQQSLDQGLQFLIQYYNGEERAKGNILERFSAQQFPDLHSELNLSSLELGDSALYFCASSSKGGLAGEGRYNEQFFGPGTRLTVL.